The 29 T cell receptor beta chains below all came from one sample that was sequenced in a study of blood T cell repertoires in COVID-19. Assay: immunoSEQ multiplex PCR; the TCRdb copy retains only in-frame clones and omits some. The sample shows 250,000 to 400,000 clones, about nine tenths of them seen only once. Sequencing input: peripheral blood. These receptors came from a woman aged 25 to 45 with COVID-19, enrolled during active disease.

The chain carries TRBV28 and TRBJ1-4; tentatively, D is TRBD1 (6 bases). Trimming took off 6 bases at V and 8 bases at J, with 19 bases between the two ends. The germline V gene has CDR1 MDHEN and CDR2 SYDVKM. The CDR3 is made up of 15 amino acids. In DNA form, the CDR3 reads TGTGCCAGCAGCTTTTGGGGGGGGGCGGCGGAAAAACTGTTTTTT. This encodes CASSFWGGAAEKLFF.

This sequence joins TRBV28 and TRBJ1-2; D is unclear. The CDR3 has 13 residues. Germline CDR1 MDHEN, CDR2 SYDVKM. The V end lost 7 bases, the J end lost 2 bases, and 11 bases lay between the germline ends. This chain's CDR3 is CASNFAGNYGYTF. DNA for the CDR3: TGTGCCAGCAACTTTGCGGGCAACTATGGCTACACCTTC.

The CDR3 reads CASRPIDRGQSGTQYF. CDR3 DNA sequence: TGCGCCAGCAGGCCAATCGACAGGGGGCAAAGCGGGACCCAGTACTTC. V and J are TRBV5-1 and TRBJ2-5, with 10 bases fitting TRBD1. This CDR3 comprises 16 residues. Germline-derived CDR1 and CDR2 are SGHRS and YFSETQ. Trimming cost V 5 bases and J 7 bases; bases outside gene matches: 14.

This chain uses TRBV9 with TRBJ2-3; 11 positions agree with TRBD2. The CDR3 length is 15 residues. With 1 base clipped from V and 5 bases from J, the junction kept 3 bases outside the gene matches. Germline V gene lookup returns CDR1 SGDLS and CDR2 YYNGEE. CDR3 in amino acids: CASSVLTSGRDTQYF. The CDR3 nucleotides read TGTGCCAGCAGCGTATTAACTAGCGGGAGAGATACGCAGTATTTT.

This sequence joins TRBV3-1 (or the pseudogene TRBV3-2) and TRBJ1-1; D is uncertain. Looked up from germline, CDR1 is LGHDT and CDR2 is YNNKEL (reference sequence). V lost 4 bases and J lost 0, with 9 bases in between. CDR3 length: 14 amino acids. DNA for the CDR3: TGTGCCAGCAGCCCGGGAAGGATGAACACTGAAGCTTTCTTT. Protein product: CASSPGRMNTEAFF.

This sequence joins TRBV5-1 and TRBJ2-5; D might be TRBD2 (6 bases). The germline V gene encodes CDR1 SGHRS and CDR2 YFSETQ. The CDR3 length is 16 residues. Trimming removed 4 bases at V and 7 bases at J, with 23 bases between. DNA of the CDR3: TGCGCCAGCAGCCCCGCTGGGACCGATAACGGGGGGACCCAGTACTTC. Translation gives CASSPAGTDNGGTQYF. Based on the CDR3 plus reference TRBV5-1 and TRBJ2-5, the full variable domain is KAGVTQTPRYLIKTRGQQVTLSCSPISGHRSVSWYQQTPGQGLQFLFEYFSETQRNKGNFPGRFSGRQFSNSRSEMNVSTLELGDSALYLCASSPAGTDNGGTQYFGPGTRLLVL.

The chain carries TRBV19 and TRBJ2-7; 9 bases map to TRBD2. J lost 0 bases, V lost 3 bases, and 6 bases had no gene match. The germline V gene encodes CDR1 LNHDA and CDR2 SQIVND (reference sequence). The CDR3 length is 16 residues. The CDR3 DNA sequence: TGTGCCAGTAGTATCGGCGTAGCGGGGGCCTCCTACGAGCAGTACTTC. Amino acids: CASSIGVAGASYEQYF.

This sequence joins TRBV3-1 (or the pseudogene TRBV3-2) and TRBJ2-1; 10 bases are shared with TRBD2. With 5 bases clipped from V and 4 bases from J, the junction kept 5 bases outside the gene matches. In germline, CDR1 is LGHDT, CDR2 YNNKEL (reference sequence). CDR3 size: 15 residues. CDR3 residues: CASSASGSGYNEQFF. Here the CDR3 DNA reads TGTGCCAGCAGCGCTAGCGGGAGTGGGTACAATGAGCAGTTCTTC.

This CDR3 reads CASSLASSYEQYF. CDR3 DNA: TGTGCCAGCAGCTTGGCGAGCTCCTACGAGCAGTACTTC. The chain recombines TRBV5-6 with TRBJ2-7; D is undetermined. The CDR3 covers 13 residues. In germline, CDR1 is SGHDT, CDR2 YYEEEE. Trimming pared 0 bases from V and 0 bases from J, leaving 4 bases between. Combining the CDR3 with reference TRBV5-6 and TRBJ2-7 gives the whole variable domain DAGVTQSPTHLIKTRGQQVTLRCSPKSGHDTVSWYQQALGQGPQFIFQYYEEEERQRGNFPDRFSGHQFPNYSSELNVNALLLGDSALYLCASSLASSYEQYFGPGTRLTVT.

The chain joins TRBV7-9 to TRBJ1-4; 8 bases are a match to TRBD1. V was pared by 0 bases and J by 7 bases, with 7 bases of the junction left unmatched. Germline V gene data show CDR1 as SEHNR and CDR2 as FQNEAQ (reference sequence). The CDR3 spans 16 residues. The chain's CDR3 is CASSLAETGVREKLFF. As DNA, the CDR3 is TGTGCCAGCAGCTTAGCCGAGACAGGGGTTCGTGAAAAACTGTTTTTT. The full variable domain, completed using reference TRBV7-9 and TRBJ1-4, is DTGVSQNPRHKITKRGQNVTFRCDPISEHNRLYWYRQTLGQGPEFLTYFQNEAQLEKSRLLSDRFSAERPKGSFSTLEIQRTEQGDSAMYLCASSLAETGVREKLFFGSGTQLSVL.

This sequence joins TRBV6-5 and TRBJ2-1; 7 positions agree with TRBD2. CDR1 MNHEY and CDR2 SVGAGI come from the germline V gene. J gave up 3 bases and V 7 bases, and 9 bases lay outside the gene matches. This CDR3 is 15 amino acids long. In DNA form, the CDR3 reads TGTGCCAGCACAAAGGGGAGGGAGGGCTACAATGAGCAGTTCTTC. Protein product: CASTKGREGYNEQFF.

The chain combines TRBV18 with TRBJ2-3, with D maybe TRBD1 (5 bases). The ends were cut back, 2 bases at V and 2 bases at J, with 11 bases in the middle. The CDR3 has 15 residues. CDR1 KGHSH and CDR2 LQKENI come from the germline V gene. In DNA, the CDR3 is TGTGCCAGCTCACCAGTCCCAGGGCCCACAGATACGCAGTATTTT. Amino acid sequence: CASSPVPGPTDTQYF.

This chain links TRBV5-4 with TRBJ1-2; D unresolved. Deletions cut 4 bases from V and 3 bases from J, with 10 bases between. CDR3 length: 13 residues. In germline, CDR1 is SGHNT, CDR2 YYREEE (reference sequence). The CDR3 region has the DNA TGTGCCAGCAGCGTGGAGCCTGACTATGGCTACACCTTC. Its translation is CASSVEPDYGYTF.

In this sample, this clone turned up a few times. The CDR3 loop reads CASSPLGGKEKLFF. CDR3 DNA sequence: TGTGCCAGCAGCCCCTTGGGGGGAAAGGAAAAACTGTTTTTT. V and J are TRBV7-9 and TRBJ1-4; D possibly corresponds to TRBD1 (5 bases). Germline CDR1 and CDR2: SEHNR and FQNEAQ (reference sequence). Trimming removed 5 bases from V and 8 bases from J, with 15 bases in between. CDR3 length: 14 residues. Variable domain in full (rest from reference TRBV7-9 and TRBJ1-4): DTGVSQNPRHKITKRGQNVTFRCDPISEHNRLYWYRQTLGQGPEFLTYFQNEAQLEKSRLLSDRFSAERPKGSFSTLEIQRTEQGDSAMYLCASSPLGGKEKLFFGSGTQLSVL.

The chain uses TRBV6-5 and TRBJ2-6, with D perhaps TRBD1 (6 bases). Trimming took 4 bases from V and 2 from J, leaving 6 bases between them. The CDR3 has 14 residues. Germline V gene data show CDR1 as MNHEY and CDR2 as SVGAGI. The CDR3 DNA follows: TGTGCCAGCAGTTCAGGGGCTGGGGCCAACGTCCTGACTTTC. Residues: CASSSGAGANVLTF.

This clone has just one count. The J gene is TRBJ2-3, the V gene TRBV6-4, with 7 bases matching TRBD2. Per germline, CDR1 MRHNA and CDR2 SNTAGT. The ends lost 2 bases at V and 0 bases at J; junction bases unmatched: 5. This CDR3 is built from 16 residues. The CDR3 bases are TGTGCCAGCAGTGACCGGCCTAGCGGTAGCACAGATACGCAGTATTTT. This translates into CASSDRPSGSTDTQYF.

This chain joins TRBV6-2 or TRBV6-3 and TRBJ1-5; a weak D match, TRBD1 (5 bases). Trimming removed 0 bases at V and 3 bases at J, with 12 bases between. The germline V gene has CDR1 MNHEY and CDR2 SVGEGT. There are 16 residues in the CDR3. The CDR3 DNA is TGTGCCAGCAGTTACTCGATTTACAGGTCCAATCAGCCCCAGCATTTT. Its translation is CASSYSIYRSNQPQHF.

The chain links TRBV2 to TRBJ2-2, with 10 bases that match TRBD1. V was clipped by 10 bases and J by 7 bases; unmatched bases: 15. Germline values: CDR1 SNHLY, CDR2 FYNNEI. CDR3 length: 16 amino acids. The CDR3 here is CAIFDTRQGANGELFF. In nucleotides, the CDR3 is TGTGCCATCTTTGATACAAGACAGGGGGCTAACGGGGAGCTGTTTTTT.

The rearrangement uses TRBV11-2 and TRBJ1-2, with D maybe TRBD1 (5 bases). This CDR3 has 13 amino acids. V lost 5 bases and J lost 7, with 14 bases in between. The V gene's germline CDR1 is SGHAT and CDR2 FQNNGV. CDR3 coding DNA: TGTGCCAGCAGCCCTCCTGGGGCTAGTGGCTACACCTTC. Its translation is CASSPPGASGYTF.

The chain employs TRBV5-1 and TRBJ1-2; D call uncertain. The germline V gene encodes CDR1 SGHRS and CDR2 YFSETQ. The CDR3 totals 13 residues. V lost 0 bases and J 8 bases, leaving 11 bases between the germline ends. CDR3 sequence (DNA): TGCGCCAGCAGCTTGGCCGGCGGCCGGGGCTACACCTTC. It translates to CASSLAGGRGYTF.

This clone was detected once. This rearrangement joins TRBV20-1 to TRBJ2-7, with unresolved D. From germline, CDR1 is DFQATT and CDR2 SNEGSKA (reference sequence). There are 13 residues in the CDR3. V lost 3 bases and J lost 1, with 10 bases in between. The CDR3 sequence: CSASKRGSYEQYF. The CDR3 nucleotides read TGCAGTGCTAGTAAACGCGGTTCCTACGAGCAGTACTTC.

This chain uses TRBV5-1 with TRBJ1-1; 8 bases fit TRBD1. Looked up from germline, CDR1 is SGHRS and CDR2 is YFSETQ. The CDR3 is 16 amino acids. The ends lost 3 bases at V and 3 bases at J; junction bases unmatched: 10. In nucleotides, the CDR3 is TGCGCCAGCAGCTATCGGACAGGGACGAGCCACACTGAAGCTTTCTTT. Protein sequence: CASSYRTGTSHTEAFF. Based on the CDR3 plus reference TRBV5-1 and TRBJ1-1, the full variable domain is KAGVTQTPRYLIKTRGQQVTLSCSPISGHRSVSWYQQTPGQGLQFLFEYFSETQRNKGNFPGRFSGRQFSNSRSEMNVSTLELGDSALYLCASSYRTGTSHTEAFFGQGTRLTVV.

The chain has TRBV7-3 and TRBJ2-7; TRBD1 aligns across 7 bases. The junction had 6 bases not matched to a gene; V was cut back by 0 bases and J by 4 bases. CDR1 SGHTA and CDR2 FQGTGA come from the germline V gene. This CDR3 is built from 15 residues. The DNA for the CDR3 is TGTGCCAGCAGCTTAACGGGACAGAGCAATTACGAGCAGTACTTC. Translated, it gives CASSLTGQSNYEQYF.

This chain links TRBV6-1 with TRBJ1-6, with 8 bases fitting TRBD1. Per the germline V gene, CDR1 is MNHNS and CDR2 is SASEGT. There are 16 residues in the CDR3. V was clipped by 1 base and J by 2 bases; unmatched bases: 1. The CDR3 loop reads CASSEGTGTYNSPLHF. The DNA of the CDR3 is TGTGCCAGCAGTGAAGGGACAGGGACCTATAATTCACCCCTCCACTTT.

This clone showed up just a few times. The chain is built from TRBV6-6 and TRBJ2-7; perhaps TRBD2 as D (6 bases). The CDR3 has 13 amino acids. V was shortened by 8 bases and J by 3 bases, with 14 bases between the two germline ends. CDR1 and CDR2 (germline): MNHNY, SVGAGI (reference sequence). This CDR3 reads CASQGGDNYEQYF. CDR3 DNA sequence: TGTGCCAGCCAAGGCGGGGATAACTACGAGCAGTACTTC.

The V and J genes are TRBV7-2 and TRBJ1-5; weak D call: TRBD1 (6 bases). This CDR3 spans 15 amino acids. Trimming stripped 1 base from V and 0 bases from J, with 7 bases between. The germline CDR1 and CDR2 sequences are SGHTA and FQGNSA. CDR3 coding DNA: TGTGCCAGCAGCTTAGGGGGGCATAGCAATCAGCCCCAGCATTTT. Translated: CASSLGGHSNQPQHF. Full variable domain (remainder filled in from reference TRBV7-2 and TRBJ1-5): GAGVSQSPSNKVTEKGKDVELRCDPISGHTALYWYRQSLGQGLEFLIYFQGNSAPDKSGLPSDRFSAERTGGSVSTLTIQRTQQEDSAVYLCASSLGGHSNQPQHFGDGTRLSIL.

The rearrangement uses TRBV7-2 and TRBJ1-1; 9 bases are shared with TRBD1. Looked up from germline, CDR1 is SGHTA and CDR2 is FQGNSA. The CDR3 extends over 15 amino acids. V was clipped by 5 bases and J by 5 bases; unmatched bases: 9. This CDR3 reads CASSVRTGEGTEAFF. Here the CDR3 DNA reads TGTGCCAGCAGCGTCCGGACAGGGGAAGGGACTGAAGCTTTCTTT.

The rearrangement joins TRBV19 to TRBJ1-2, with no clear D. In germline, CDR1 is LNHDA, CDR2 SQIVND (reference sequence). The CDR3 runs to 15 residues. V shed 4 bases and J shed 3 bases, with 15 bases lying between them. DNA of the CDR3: TGTGCCAGTAGTACCGGTTCGGGGTATGACTATGGCTACACCTTC. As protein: CASSTGSGYDYGYTF.

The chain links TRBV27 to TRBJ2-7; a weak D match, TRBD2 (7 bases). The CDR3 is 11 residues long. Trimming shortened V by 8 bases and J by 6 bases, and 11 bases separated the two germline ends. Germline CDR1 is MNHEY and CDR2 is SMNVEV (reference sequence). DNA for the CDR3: TGTGCCAGCTGGGGGGGGGCCGAGCAGTACTTC. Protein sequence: CASWGGAEQYF.